This TCR beta chain was sequenced during a study of identical twins. General study findings and limits: Findings depended on cross-sectional statistics rather than tracking the same donors. Where beta out-of-frame sequences were concerned, excess twin sharing was weaker. Out-of-frame alpha sequences common to twins exhibited a surplus of low generation probability.

This clonotype appeared many times. Antigen unknown. MiXCR, applied by TCRdb to the 5' RACE reads, yields one record per CDR3 protein. The sample has hundreds of thousands of distinct CDR3 sequences, approximately 6.1% seen once. The sequenced sample was naive T cells sorted from blood. The clonotype was recovered from a man aged 18 to 30 in good health.

CDR3 sequence reads: CAGRDSIGGGYTF. In nucleotides, the CDR3 is TGTGCCGGCCGGGACTCTATCGGAGGTGGCTACACCTTC. The chain couples TRBV10-3 to TRBJ1-2, with D possibly TRBD1 on 5 matching bases. The germline V gene has CDR1 ENHRY and CDR2 SYGVKD. This CDR3 has 13 amino acids. V was clipped by 11 bases and J by 7 bases, with 20 bases between them.